These T cell receptor beta chains were read from a single sample in a study of T cell repertoires in cytomegalovirus infection. Antigen specificity for these receptors is unknown. One entry per CDR3 protein results from TCRdb running MiXCR on the reads. This repertoire shows over 250,000 distinct CDR3 sequences, 22% found once; its top ten account for about 21%. The source was cultured PBMCs, collected from culture after CMV antigen stimulation. These receptors originate from a human donor in good health (CMV status not recorded). Some clones in this sample may be carry-over from other donors' samples. Both conserved end residues are part of each CDR3. The order of the fields is D gene, clone size, V gene, J gene, CDR3 DNA, CDR3 protein. D genes are given only for firm matches. Size is omitted from some rows. Given values are once, few, many or a class for expanded clones.

>TRBD2|few|TRBV7-9|TRBJ2-3
TGTGCCAGCAGCGCTCTAGCGGGAGGGCCGCATACGCAGTATTTT
CASSALAGGPHTQYF
>TRBD1|few|TRBV12-5|TRBJ1-1
TGTGCTAGTGGTCCCGGACAGGGGAGAAATAACACTGAAGCTTTCTTT
CASGPGQGRNNTEAFF
>NA|NA|TRBV6-2/TRBV6-3|TRBJ2-2
TGTGCCAGCAGCCTCATGTCTGCGGACCCGGCCGGGGAGCTGTTTTTT
CASSLMSADPAGELFF
>NA|few|TRBV19|TRBJ2-1
TGTGCCAGTAGTATAGGAGGACTCAACAATGAGCAGTTCTTC
CASSIGGLNNEQFF
>NA|many|TRBV6-1|TRBJ1-2
TGTGCCAGCAGTTACGCGCAGGGAGGCGGCTACACCTTC
CASSYAQGGGYTF
>TRBD1|many|TRBV7-2|TRBJ1-5
TGTGCCAGCACCTCCCAGGGGGTTGGTCAGCCCCAGCATTTT
CASTSQGVGQPQHF
>NA|once|TRBV11-2|TRBJ2-5
TGTGCCAGCAGCCACGGCCGGGGTACCTGGAGCGTAGAGACCCAGTACTTC
CASSHGRGTWSVETQYF
>NA|many|TRBV6-5|TRBJ1-2
TGTGCCAGCAGTTACTCCAGAAACTATGGCTACACCTTC
CASSYSRNYGYTF
>NA|many|TRBV7-2|TRBJ2-1
TGTGCCAGCAGCCGGGTGGGACCCCCGGGCAATGAGCAGTTCTTC
CASSRVGPPGNEQFF
>TRBD1|NA|TRBV12-3/TRBV12-4|TRBJ1-6
TGTGCCAGCAGTACCCGGACAGGAGGGAATTCACCCCTCCACTTT
CASSTRTGGNSPLHF
>NA|once|TRBV5-3|TRBJ1-1
TGTGCCAGCAGCTTGGGACCGGGATGGGGCGCTGAAGCTTTCTTT
CASSLGPGWGAEAFF
>NA|few|TRBV29-1|TRBJ2-7
TGCAGCTGTTGTGGAGGACCTCCCTACGAGCAGTACTTC
CSCCGGPPYEQYF
>NA|NA|TRBV7-2|TRBJ1-5
TGTGCCAGCAGCTTTAAGGGGCATGGTCAGCCCCAGCATTTT
CASSFKGHGQPQHF
>TRBD1|NA|TRBV20-1|TRBJ1-6
TGCAGTGCTAGAGACCATAAGACAGGGCTCAGCTCCTATAATTCACCCCTCCACTTT
CSARDHKTGLSSYNSPLHF
>NA|many|TRBV7-8|TRBJ2-2
TGTGCCAGCAGCTTAGGAGAGGTGCCGGAGCTGTTTTTT
CASSLGEVPELFF
>TRBD2|few|TRBV6-5|TRBJ2-5
TGTGCCAGCAGTTACTACGGGACTAGCGGGAGGGCGGGAGAGACCCAGTACTTC
CASSYYGTSGRAGETQYF
>NA|few|TRBV12-3/TRBV12-4|TRBJ2-3
TGTGCCAGCTCGGGACTAGATACGCAGTATTTT
CASSGLDTQYF
>NA|NA|TRBV6-6|TRBJ1-1
TGTGCCAGCAGTTACTCGTCCGGGGACACTGAAGCTTTCTTT
CASSYSSGDTEAFF
>NA|NA|TRBV11-2|TRBJ2-2
TGTGCCAGCAGCTTAGAGCGTTCCGGGGAGCTGTTTTTT
CASSLERSGELFF
>TRBD1|many|TRBV11-1|TRBJ1-1
TGTGCCAGCAGCTTTGGGGGACAGGGGAACACTGAAGCTTTCTTT
CASSFGGQGNTEAFF
>NA|few|TRBV18|TRBJ2-5
TGTGCCAGCTCACCACCTCCAAGCGGAAACCAAGAGACCCAGTACTTC
CASSPPPSGNQETQYF
>NA|many|TRBV24-1|TRBJ2-3
TGTGCCACCAGTGATCGGGACCCCAAGGATACGCAGTATTTT
CATSDRDPKDTQYF
>TRBD1|NA|TRBV19|TRBJ1-6
TGTGCCAGTAGCCAGGGACAGCGCTATAATTCACCCCTCCACTTT
CASSQGQRYNSPLHF
>NA|NA|TRBV6-2/TRBV6-3|TRBJ2-1
TGTGCCAGCAGGGCCGGGGCCAGGTGGGGTGAGCAGTTCTTC
CASRAGARWGEQFF
>NA|NA|TRBV7-3|TRBJ2-1
TGTGCCAGCAGCTTAATGGCGGGGATCTACAATGAGCAGTTCTTC
CASSLMAGIYNEQFF
>NA|NA|TRBV13|TRBJ1-1
TGTGCCAGCAGAAATCAGGGGAAGAACACTGAAGCTTTCTTT
CASRNQGKNTEAFF
>NA|few|TRBV7-2|TRBJ2-5
TGTGCCAGCAGTGGACGGAGACAAGAGACCCAGTACTTC
CASSGRRQETQYF
>NA|few|TRBV10-3|TRBJ1-3
TGTGCCATCAGTGAGCCCAGGGCCGGAAACACCATATATTTT
CAISEPRAGNTIYF
>TRBD1|few|TRBV20-1|TRBJ2-5
TGCAGTGCACCCTTGGGACAGGGTGAGAAGACCCAGTACTTC
CSAPLGQGEKTQYF
>TRBD2|once|TRBV24-1|TRBJ2-5
TGTGCCACCAGTGACTCCGGGGGGGCGCAGACCCAGTACTTC
CATSDSGGAQTQYF
>NA|NA|TRBV28|TRBJ2-4
TGTGCCAGCAGTTTAAACAAAAACATTCAGTACTTC
CASSLNKNIQYF
>NA|many|TRBV12-3/TRBV12-4|TRBJ2-3
TGTGCCAGCAGCCCCGACTATAACACAGATACGCAGTATTTT
CASSPDYNTDTQYF
>NA|many|TRBV5-1|TRBJ1-3
TGCGCCAGCAGCTTGGGATCGCCATCCTCTGGAAACACCATATATTTT
CASSLGSPSSGNTIYF
>NA|NA|TRBV7-2|TRBJ1-6
TGTGCCAGCAGCTTACAACCAGGGGAATCACCCCTCCACTTT
CASSLQPGESPLHF
>NA|NA|TRBV20-1|TRBJ1-1
TGCAGTGCCTGGACAGTTGAAGCTTTCTTT
CSAWTVEAFF
>NA|few|TRBV7-2|TRBJ2-2
TGTGCCAGCAGCTTAGATCGAGTGAACACCGGGGAGCTGTTTTTT
CASSLDRVNTGELFF
>TRBD1|NA|TRBV10-3|TRBJ1-1
TGTGCCATCGGAGACAGGGGAAAGTCCGGGAACACTGAAGCTTTCTTT
CAIGDRGKSGNTEAFF
>NA|NA|TRBV6-2/TRBV6-3|TRBJ2-5
TGTGCCAGCAGTTACATGCGGGAGACCCAGTACTTC
CASSYMRETQYF
>NA|many|TRBV7-8|TRBJ2-3
TGTGCCAGCAGCTTAGCTCGGGGGCCAGATACGCAGTATTTT
CASSLARGPDTQYF
>NA|NA|TRBV19|TRBJ1-5
TGTGCCAGTAGTATGGCAGGCAATCAGCCCCAGCATTTT
CASSMAGNQPQHF
>TRBD2|few|TRBV12-3/TRBV12-4|TRBJ2-7
TGTGCCAGCAGCCATGCGGGGAGGGCAGGGCTCCCGGAGCAGTACTTC
CASSHAGRAGLPEQYF
>TRBD2|many|TRBV7-2|TRBJ2-1
TGTGCCAGCAGCTTAGGTAGCGGGACCCCCCAAGGGGGGCAGTTCTTC
CASSLGSGTPQGGQFF
>NA|NA|TRBV15|TRBJ2-2
TGTGCCACCAGAGGTCCATTCGACTTGGGCACCGGGGAGCTGTTTTTT
CATRGPFDLGTGELFF
>NA|NA|TRBV6-2/TRBV6-3|TRBJ2-3
TGTGCCAGCCGGAGGGTCACAGATACGCAGTATTTT
CASRRVTDTQYF
>TRBD1|few|TRBV30|TRBJ2-7
TGTGCCTGGGGGACAGGGGGCCCCTACGAGCAGTACTTC
CAWGTGGPYEQYF
>TRBD1|few|TRBV2|TRBJ1-5
TGTGCCAGCACCCCGACAGGGCAGCAGCCCCAGCATTTT
CASTPTGQQPQHF
>TRBD1|few|TRBV7-9|TRBJ1-6
TGTGCCAGCTGCCCGGGGGACAGGGATTATTCACCCCTCCACTTT
CASCPGDRDYSPLHF
>NA|once|TRBV6-6|TRBJ1-5
TGTGCCAGCAGTTTTCCAGGTCGCAATCAGCCCCAGCATTTT
CASSFPGRNQPQHF
>NA|many|TRBV4-1|TRBJ2-1
TGCGCCAGCAGCCAAGATTGGGCGGAGGTCTACAATGAGCAGTTCTTC
CASSQDWAEVYNEQFF
>NA|NA|TRBV7-3|TRBJ2-4
TGTGCCAGCAGCTCCCCTATCGATAGCGCCAAAAACATTCAGTACTTC
CASSSPIDSAKNIQYF
>TRBD2|NA|TRBV10-3|TRBJ2-3
TGTGCCATCAGTGGGACTAGCGGGTATTCAGATACGCAGTATTTT
CAISGTSGYSDTQYF
>NA|many|TRBV6-6|TRBJ2-7
TGTGCCAGCAGTCCCCCCAGGGGCCAAGGCGAGCAGTACTTC
CASSPPRGQGEQYF
>TRBD2|many|TRBV7-8|TRBJ2-1
TGTGCCAGCAGCTCAGGACTAGCGGGAGCCGGGGATGAGCAGTTCTTC
CASSSGLAGAGDEQFF
>TRBD2|NA|TRBV4-2|TRBJ2-7
TGTGCCAGCAGCCAAGATTTAGCGGGCCACTACGCGCAGTACTTC
CASSQDLAGHYAQYF
>NA|few|TRBV7-6|TRBJ1-4
TGTGCCAGCAGCTTAGGGTTAAATGAAAAACTGTTTTTT
CASSLGLNEKLFF
>TRBD1|NA|TRBV2|TRBJ2-1
TGTGCCAGCAACCAACCGGGACAGGGCGACAATGAGCAGTTCTTC
CASNQPGQGDNEQFF
>NA|NA|TRBV28|TRBJ2-7
TGTGCCAGCAGTTTTATCGACAGCTACGAGCAGTACTTC
CASSFIDSYEQYF
>NA|many|TRBV7-2|TRBJ2-6
TGTGCCAGCAGCTTATTGGGTATAAACTCTGGGGCCAACGTCCTGACTTTC
CASSLLGINSGANVLTF